This TCR beta chain was identified during a study of blood T cell repertoires in COVID-19. Study-level information: The United States, Italy and Spain provided the acute and convalescent COVID-19 samples. T cells, B-cell-depleted T cells, or PBMCs supplied cDNA or gDNA.

In the original analysis: By means of reference gene primer amplification, nucleated cell counts were estimated. The table came from immunoSEQ multiplex PCR; TCRdb's copy has only in-frame clones and leaves some out. The V and J calls and clone size were taken over from that table, and D and trimming were inferred from the DNA. This table has 150,000 to 200,000 clones, roughly four fifths appearing once. This CDR3 spans 18 amino acids. The TCR comes from a man aged 55-75 years with active or convalescent COVID-19. Sample: peripheral blood. V and J are TRBV21-1 and TRBJ2-5; the table's D call, TRBD1, has no DNA check behind it. TRBV21-1 is a listed pseudogene. DNA for the CDR3: TGTGCCAGCAGCAAGTACCCACCGCCGGACAGGGGCCAAGAGACCCAGTACTTC. Protein: CASSKYPPPDRGQETQYF.